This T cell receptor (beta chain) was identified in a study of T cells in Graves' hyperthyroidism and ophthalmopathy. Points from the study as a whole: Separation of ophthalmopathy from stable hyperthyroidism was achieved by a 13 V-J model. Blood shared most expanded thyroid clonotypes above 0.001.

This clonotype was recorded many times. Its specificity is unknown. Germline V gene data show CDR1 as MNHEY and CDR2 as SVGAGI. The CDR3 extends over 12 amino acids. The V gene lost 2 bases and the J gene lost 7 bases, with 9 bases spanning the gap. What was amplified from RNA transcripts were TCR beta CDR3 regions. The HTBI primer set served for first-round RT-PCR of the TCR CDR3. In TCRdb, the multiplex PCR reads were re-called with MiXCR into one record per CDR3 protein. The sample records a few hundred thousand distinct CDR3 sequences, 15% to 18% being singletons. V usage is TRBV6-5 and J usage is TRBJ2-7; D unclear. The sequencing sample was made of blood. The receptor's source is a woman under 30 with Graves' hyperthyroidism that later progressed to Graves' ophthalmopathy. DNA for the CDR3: TGTGCCAGCAGTTACCCGTTAGGGGAGCAGTACTTC. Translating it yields CASSYPLGEQYF.